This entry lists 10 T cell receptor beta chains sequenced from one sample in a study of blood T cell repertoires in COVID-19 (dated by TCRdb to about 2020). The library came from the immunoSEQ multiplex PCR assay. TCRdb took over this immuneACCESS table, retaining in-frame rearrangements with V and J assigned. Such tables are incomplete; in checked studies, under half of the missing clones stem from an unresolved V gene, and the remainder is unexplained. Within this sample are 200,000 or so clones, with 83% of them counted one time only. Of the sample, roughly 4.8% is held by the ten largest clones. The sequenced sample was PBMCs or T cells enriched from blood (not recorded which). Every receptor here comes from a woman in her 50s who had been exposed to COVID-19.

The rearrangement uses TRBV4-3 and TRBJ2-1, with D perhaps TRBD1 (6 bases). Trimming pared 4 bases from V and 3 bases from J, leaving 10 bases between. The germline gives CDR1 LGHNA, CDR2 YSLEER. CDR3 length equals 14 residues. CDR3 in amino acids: CASSRQAGYNEQFF. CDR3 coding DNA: TGCGCCAGCAGCCGACAGGCTGGCTACAATGAGCAGTTCTTC.

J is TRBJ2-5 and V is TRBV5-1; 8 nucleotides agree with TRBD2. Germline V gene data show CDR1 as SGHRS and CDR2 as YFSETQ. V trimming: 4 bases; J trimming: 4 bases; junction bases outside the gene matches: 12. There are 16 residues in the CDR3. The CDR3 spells CASSPNGRGAGETQYF. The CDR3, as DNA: TGCGCCAGCAGCCCGAATGGGCGGGGGGCTGGAGAGACCCAGTACTTC.

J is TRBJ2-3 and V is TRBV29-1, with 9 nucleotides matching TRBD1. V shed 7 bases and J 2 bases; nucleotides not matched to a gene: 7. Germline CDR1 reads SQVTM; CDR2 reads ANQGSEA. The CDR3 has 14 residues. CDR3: CSGTGARFTDTQYF. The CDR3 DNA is TGCAGCGGGACAGGGGCCCGCTTCACAGATACGCAGTATTTT.

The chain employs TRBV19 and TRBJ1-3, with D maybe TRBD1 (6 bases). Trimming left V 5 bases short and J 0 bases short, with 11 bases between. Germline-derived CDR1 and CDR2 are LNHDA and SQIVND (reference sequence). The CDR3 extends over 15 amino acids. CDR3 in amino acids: CASSGDTRSGNTIYF. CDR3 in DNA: TGTGCCAGTAGTGGGGACACCCGCTCTGGAAACACCATATATTTT.

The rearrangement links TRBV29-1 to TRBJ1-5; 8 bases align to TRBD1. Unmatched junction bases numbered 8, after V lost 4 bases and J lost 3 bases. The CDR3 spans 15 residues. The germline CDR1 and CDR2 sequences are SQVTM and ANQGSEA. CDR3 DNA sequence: TGCAGCGTTGCTGACAGGGGTGGATTCAATCAGCCCCAGCATTTT. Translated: CSVADRGGFNQPQHF.

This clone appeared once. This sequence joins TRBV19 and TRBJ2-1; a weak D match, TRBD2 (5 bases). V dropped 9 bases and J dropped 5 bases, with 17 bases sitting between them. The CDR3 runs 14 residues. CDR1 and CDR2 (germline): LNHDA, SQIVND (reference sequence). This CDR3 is CASTNRGLDNEQFF. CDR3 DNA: TGTGCCAGCACTAATCGCGGGCTAGACAATGAGCAGTTCTTC.

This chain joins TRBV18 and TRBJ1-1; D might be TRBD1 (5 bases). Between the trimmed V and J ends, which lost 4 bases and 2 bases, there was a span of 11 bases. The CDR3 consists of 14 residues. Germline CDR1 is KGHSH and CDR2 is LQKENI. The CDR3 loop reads CASSRGGVNTEAFF. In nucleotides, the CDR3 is TGTGCCAGCTCACGCGGAGGGGTCAACACTGAAGCTTTCTTT. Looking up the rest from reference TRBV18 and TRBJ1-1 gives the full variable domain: NAGVMQNPRHLVRRRGQEARLRCSPMKGHSHVYWYRQLPEEGLKFMVYLQKENIIDESGMPKERFSAEFPKEGPSILRIQQVVRGDSAAYFCASSRGGVNTEAFFGQGTRLTVV.

CDR3 nucleotide sequence: TGCGCCAGCAGCCCAACAGGGGGGAACCCCTACGAGCAGTACTTC. It translates to CASSPTGGNPYEQYF. V is TRBV4-1 and J is TRBJ2-7, with 8 bases that match TRBD1. V shed 4 bases, J shed 2 bases, and the junction held 7 bases outside the gene matches. The CDR3 is 15 amino acids. Germline assignment: CDR1 MGHRA and CDR2 YSYEKL.

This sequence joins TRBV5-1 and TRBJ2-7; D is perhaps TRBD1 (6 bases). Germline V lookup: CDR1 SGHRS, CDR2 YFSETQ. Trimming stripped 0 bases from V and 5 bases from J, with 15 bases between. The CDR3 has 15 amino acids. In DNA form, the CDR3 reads TGCGCCAGCAGCTTGGAGTACAGGGAAGTCCACGAGCAGTACTTC. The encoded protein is CASSLEYREVHEQYF.

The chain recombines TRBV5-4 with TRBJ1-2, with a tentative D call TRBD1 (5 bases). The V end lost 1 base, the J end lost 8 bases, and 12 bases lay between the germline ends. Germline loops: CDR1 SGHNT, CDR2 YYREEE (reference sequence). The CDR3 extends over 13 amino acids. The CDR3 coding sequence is TGTGCCAGCAGCTTGAGTCGACAGAACGGCTACACCTTC. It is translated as CASSLSRQNGYTF.